Below are 16 T cell receptor beta chains sequenced from a single sample in a study of blood T cell repertoires in COVID-19. The table came from immunoSEQ multiplex PCR; TCRdb's copy has only in-frame clones and leaves some out. This repertoire shows roughly 380,000 clones, around 87% found once; its top ten account for 1.3%. Sequencing used PBMCs or T cells enriched from blood (not recorded which). These receptors were taken from a man aged 25-40 years who had recovered from COVID-19.

The gene calls are TRBV7-8 and TRBJ1-4, with 7 bases fitting TRBD1. The J segment lost 3 bases and the V segment lost 6 bases, leaving 7 bases of the junction unmatched. Germline V lookup: CDR1 SGHVS, CDR2 FQNEAQ. The CDR3 has 15 residues. The CDR3 region has the DNA TGTGCCAGCAGGCAACAGGGGCTAGCTAATGAAAAACTGTTTTTT. Its translation is CASRQQGLANEKLFF.

This sequence joins TRBV28 and TRBJ2-7, with D possibly TRBD2 on 5 matching bases. CDR1 is MDHEN and CDR2 is SYDVKM in the germline V gene. The CDR3 length is 12 residues. The V and J ends lost 7 bases and 3 bases respectively, with 10 bases between them. This CDR3 is CASIDYNYEQYF. The CDR3 bases are TGTGCCAGCATCGACTACAACTACGAGCAGTACTTC. Complete variable domain (other parts from reference TRBV28 and TRBJ2-7): DVKVTQSSRYLVKRTGEKVFLECVQDMDHENMFWYRQDPGLGLRLIYFSYDVKMKEKGDIPEGYSVSREKKERFSLILESASTNQTSMYLCASIDYNYEQYFGPGTRLTVT.

The J gene is TRBJ1-1, the V gene TRBV6-1; TRBD1 is a possible D gene (5 bases). Between the trimmed V and J ends, which lost 0 bases and 10 bases, there was a span of 12 bases. This CDR3 comprises 13 residues. CDR1 and CDR2 (germline): MNHNS, SASEGT. This CDR3 reads CASSEAPGASAFF. In nucleotides, the CDR3 is TGTGCCAGCAGTGAAGCGCCTGGGGCTTCAGCTTTCTTT.

CDR3 DNA: TGTGCCAGCAGCAAAAGGGGGAATGAGCAGTTCTTC. Translating gives CASSKRGNEQFF. V is TRBV21-1 and J is TRBJ2-1; the tabulated D call, TRBD1, remains unverified against the DNA. TRBV21-1 is classified as a pseudogene. The CDR3 sequence is 12 residues long.

The V and J genes are TRBV4-2 and TRBJ2-1, with TRBD2 matching over 10 bases. Germline V gene sequence: CDR1 LGHNA, CDR2 YNFKEQ. The ends lost 1 base at V and 6 bases at J; junction bases unmatched: 3. The CDR3 runs 15 residues. The CDR3 sequence is CASSQGSGGLNEQFF. CDR3 bases: TGTGCCAGCAGCCAAGGTAGCGGGGGGCTCAATGAGCAGTTCTTC.

The chain combines TRBV6-5 with TRBJ2-1; 11 nucleotides align to TRBD1. There are 14 residues in the CDR3. Germline lookup yields CDR1 MNHEY and CDR2 SVGAGI. V gave up 6 bases and J gave up 4 bases; unmatched junction bases: 2. The CDR3 loop reads CASSRDRGYNEQFF. As DNA, the CDR3 is TGTGCCAGCAGCCGGGACAGGGGGTACAATGAGCAGTTCTTC.

The chain combines TRBV27 with TRBJ2-2, with D unresolved. The CDR3 consists of 12 residues. Trimming took 8 bases from V and 2 from J, leaving 6 bases between them. The germline gives CDR1 MNHEY, CDR2 SMNVEV (reference sequence). The DNA of the CDR3 is TGTGCCAGCGTAGATAACACCGGGGAGCTGTTTTTT. Protein: CASVDNTGELFF.

The rearrangement links TRBV4-1 to TRBJ1-3, with D possibly TRBD1 on 6 matching bases. CDR1 is MGHRA, CDR2 YSYEKL, per germline. V lost 5 bases to trimming and J lost 5 bases, with 13 bases between them. The CDR3 covers 14 residues. CDR3 in amino acids: CASSTQGIRNTIYF. CDR3 bases: TGCGCCAGCAGCACACAGGGTATAAGAAACACCATATATTTT.

The rearrangement uses TRBV6-5 and TRBJ1-5, with TRBD1 identical over 8 bases. V lost 6 bases and J lost 15; bases outside the gene matches: 4. This CDR3 comprises 10 residues. Germline CDR1 is MNHEY and CDR2 is SVGAGI. CDR3 nucleotides: TGTGCCAGCAGCTCGGACAGGGTGCATTTT. This translates into CASSSDRVHF.

This clone has a single count. The chain combines TRBV5-1 with TRBJ1-2; TRBD1 aligns across 9 bases. The junction had 7 bases not matched to a gene; V was cut back by 2 bases and J by 8 bases. The V gene's germline CDR1 is SGHRS and CDR2 YFSETQ. The CDR3 runs 14 residues. CDR3 bases: TGCGCCAGCAGCTTAACGACAGGGGGTGAGGGCTACACCTTC. Its translation: CASSLTTGGEGYTF.

The chain links TRBV7-9 to TRBJ2-7; TRBD1 matches at 10 bases. This CDR3 region has 17 residues. Germline CDR1 is SEHNR and CDR2 is FQNEAQ (reference sequence). V lost 5 bases to trimming and J lost 0 bases; unmatched junction nucleotides: 10. The CDR3: CASSPRRGDRGSYEQYF. In DNA form, the CDR3 reads TGTGCCAGCAGCCCCCGTCGTGGGGACAGGGGCTCCTACGAGCAGTACTTC.

The table lists this clone with a count of one. The chain carries TRBV4-2 and TRBJ2-2, with 10 bases aligning to TRBD2. Per the germline V gene, CDR1 is LGHNA and CDR2 is YNFKEQ. V was clipped by 1 base and J by 8 bases; unmatched bases: 10. The CDR3 covers 17 residues. In DNA, the CDR3 is TGTGCCAGCAGCCAAGCCCCAGCGGGGGGGTTATCGGGGGAGCTGTTTTTT. It codes for CASSQAPAGGLSGELFF.

The chain carries TRBV6-2 or TRBV6-3 and TRBJ1-2; D call uncertain. Germline CDR1 is MNHEY and CDR2 is SVGEGT. The length of the CDR3 is 16 residues. V lost 4 bases and J 1 base, leaving 16 bases between the germline ends. The CDR3 sequence is CASSSPGRPDNYGYTF. CDR3 DNA sequence: TGTGCCAGCAGTTCCCCCGGCAGGCCGGATAACTATGGCTACACCTTC.

This sequence joins TRBV5-1 and TRBJ2-5; 8 bases match TRBD2. This CDR3 comprises 15 residues. Trimming cost V 3 bases and J 5 bases; bases outside gene matches: 9. Germline CDR1 SGHRS, CDR2 YFSETQ. CDR3 DNA sequence: TGCGCCAGCAGCTCTCGGGGGGGCGTTTGGGAGACCCAGTACTTC. This sequence encodes CASSSRGGVWETQYF.

The CDR3 is CASSVDSLHPRRYF. Written as DNA, the CDR3 is TGTGCCAGCAGCGTAGACAGTCTTCACCCCCGGAGGTACTTC. The rearrangement links TRBV3-1 (or the pseudogene TRBV3-2) to TRBJ2-7; a possible D gene is TRBD1 (5 bases). The CDR3 is 14 residues long. Looked up from germline, CDR1 is LGHDT and CDR2 is YNNKEL (reference sequence). V was shortened by 5 bases and J by 12 bases, with 23 bases between the two germline ends.

CDR3 DNA sequence: TGTGCCAGCAGTTATGCAGGGGGGTATGGCTACACCTTC. As protein: CASSYAGGYGYTF. The genes are TRBV11-2 and TRBJ1-2; 7 bases are a match to TRBD1. The J segment lost 5 bases and the V segment lost 6 bases, leaving 6 bases of the junction unmatched. Germline lookup yields CDR1 SGHAT and CDR2 FQNNGV. The CDR3 extends over 13 amino acids.